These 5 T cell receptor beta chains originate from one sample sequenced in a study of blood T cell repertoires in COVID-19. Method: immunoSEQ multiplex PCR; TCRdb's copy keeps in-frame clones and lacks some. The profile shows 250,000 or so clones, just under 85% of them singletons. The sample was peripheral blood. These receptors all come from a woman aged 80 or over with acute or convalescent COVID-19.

CDR3 coding DNA: TGTGCCAGCAGCTTAGCTGCACTAGCGGGACAAGAGACCCAGTACTTC. Its translation: CASSLAALAGQETQYF. The chain employs TRBV7-9 and TRBJ2-5, with TRBD2 identical over 10 bases. Germline loops: CDR1 SEHNR, CDR2 FQNEAQ (reference sequence). The CDR3 length is 16 residues. V trimming: 0 bases; J trimming: 2 bases; junction bases outside the gene matches: 3.

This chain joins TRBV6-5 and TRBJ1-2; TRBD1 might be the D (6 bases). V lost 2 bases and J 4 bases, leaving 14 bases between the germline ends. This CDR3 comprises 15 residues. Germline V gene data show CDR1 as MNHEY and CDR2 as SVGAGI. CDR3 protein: CASSYGRGKGYGYTF. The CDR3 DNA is TGTGCCAGCAGTTACGGCAGGGGAAAAGGCTATGGCTACACCTTC.

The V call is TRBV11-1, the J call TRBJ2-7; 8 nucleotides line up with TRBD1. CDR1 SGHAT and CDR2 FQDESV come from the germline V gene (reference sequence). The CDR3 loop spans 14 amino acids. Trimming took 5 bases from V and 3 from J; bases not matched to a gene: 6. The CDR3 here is CASSPGQGRYEQYF. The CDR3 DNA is TGTGCCAGCAGCCCCGGACAGGGTCGCTACGAGCAGTACTTC.

The CDR3 sequence is CASSLVPVGYTF. The CDR3 nucleotides are TGTGCCAGCAGCTTAGTCCCAGTGGGCTACACCTTC. V and J are TRBV7-2 and TRBJ1-2; D is uncertain. The CDR3 length is 12 residues. Per the germline V gene, CDR1 is SGHTA and CDR2 is FQGNSA. Trimming shortened V by 1 base and J by 8 bases, and 8 bases separated the two germline ends.

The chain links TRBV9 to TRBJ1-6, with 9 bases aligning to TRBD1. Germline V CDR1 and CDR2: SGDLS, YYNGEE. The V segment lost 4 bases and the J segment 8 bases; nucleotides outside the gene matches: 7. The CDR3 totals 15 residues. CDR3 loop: CASSLQGAGYSPLHF. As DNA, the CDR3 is TGTGCCAGCAGCTTACAGGGGGCAGGATATTCACCCCTCCACTTT.